This TCR beta chain was identified in a study of T cell responses to AZD1222 COVID-19 vaccine. This CDR3 comprises 14 residues. Trimming cost V 0 bases and J 4 bases, with 9 bases left between them. CDR1 and CDR2 from the germline V gene are LGHNA and YNFKEQ. Produced via immunoSEQ multiplex PCR; TCRdb's table is partial and in-frame only. The repertoire holds around 58,000 clones, with around 92% as singletons. The chain is built from TRBV4-2 and TRBJ1-2, with a possible D match to TRBD1 (6 bases). The receptor's source is an adult who received the AZD1222 COVID-19 vaccine. The input for sequencing was peripheral blood, taken 28 days after the second AZD1222 dose. As DNA, the CDR3 is TGTGCCAGCAGCCAAGACAAGGGGGGCTATGGCTACACCTTC. Its translation: CASSQDKGGYGYTF.